This entry lists 23 T cell receptor beta chains sequenced from one sample in a study of T-cell reconstitution after alpha-beta-depleted transplantation in children. Preparation of the TCRbeta library used unique molecular identifiers. TCRdb re-derived calls from the PCR reads in MiXCR, one entry per CDR3 protein. The sample has around 440,000 distinct CDR3 sequences; 15% to 20% are singletons. The sample consisted of PBMCs, mostly from graft donor cells, taken 360 days after TCRalphabeta/CD19-depleted stem cell transplant. The receptor set was obtained from a boy younger than two who had a stem cell transplant for Wiskott-Aldrich syndrome, so the T cells may come from the graft donor.

This chain connects TRBV29-1 to TRBJ1-3, with a possible D match to TRBD1 (6 bases). CDR1 is SQVTM, CDR2 ANQGSEA, per germline. V shed 3 bases and J shed 3 bases, with 21 bases lying between them. The CDR3 runs to 17 residues. The CDR3 loop reads CSVETGAPIKGGNTIYF. The CDR3 nucleotides read TGCAGCGTTGAGACGGGGGCCCCCATCAAGGGTGGAAACACCATATATTTT.

This clonotype was counted between two and nine times. J is TRBJ2-1 and V is TRBV5-5; 9 positions match TRBD1. Trimming removed 4 bases from V and 8 bases from J; junction bases left unmatched: 10. The CDR3 extends over 15 amino acids. CDR1 SGHKS and CDR2 YYEKEE come from the germline V gene (reference sequence). The CDR3 DNA sequence: TGTGCCAGCAGCGGGAGGGACAGGGCGGTCGATGAGCAGTTCTTC. Translation: CASSGRDRAVDEQFF.

This clonotype has a handful of counts. The chain carries TRBV10-3 and TRBJ2-7; D unclear. V lost 4 bases to trimming and J lost 5 bases, with 27 bases between them. Germline CDR1 and CDR2: ENHRY and SYGVKD. The CDR3 has 18 residues. For the CDR3, the DNA is TGTGCCATCAGTGTAAGAGACTTGTTGTCGAAGAGGAGAGACGAGCAGTACTTC. Translating it yields CAISVRDLLSKRRDEQYF.

This clonotype was counted only a few times. The J gene is TRBJ2-3, the V gene TRBV29-1, with D possibly TRBD2 on 5 matching bases. With 4 bases removed from V and 2 bases from J, the gap between germline ends came to 16 bases. The CDR3 is 15 residues long. Germline V CDR1 and CDR2: SQVTM, ANQGSEA. CDR3 in amino acids: CSVGVSGTLTDTQYF. CDR3 DNA: TGCAGCGTTGGTGTGTCGGGAACGCTCACAGATACGCAGTATTTT.

The genes are TRBV27 and TRBJ1-1, with D unclear. V lost 0 bases, J lost 8 bases, and 10 bases lay in between. The CDR3 sequence is 13 residues long. The germline CDR1 and CDR2 sequences are MNHEY and SMNVEV (reference sequence). CDR3 region: CASSLSDYGEAFF. In DNA form, the CDR3 reads TGTGCCAGCAGTTTATCGGACTATGGGGAAGCTTTCTTT.

This clonotype was detected only a few times. The genes are TRBV28 and TRBJ2-7, with 7 bases lining up with TRBD2. The CDR3 is made up of 14 amino acids. With 8 bases clipped from V and 2 bases from J, the junction kept 9 bases outside the gene matches. Germline V gives CDR1 MDHEN, CDR2 SYDVKM. The CDR3 bases are TGTGCCAGCCGCCCGGGACTAACAACCTACGAGCAGTACTTC. It codes for CASRPGLTTYEQYF.

This clonotype was counted only a few times. J is TRBJ2-2 and V is TRBV2, with no clear D. Germline V CDR1 and CDR2: SNHLY, FYNNEI. V was clipped by 7 bases and J by 8 bases, with 8 bases between them. The CDR3 runs 11 residues. The chain's CDR3 is CASKVDGELFF. The CDR3 DNA sequence: TGTGCCAGCAAGGTCGATGGGGAGCTGTTTTTT.

The chain employs TRBV12-3 or TRBV12-4 and TRBJ2-2, with 7 bases aligning to TRBD2. This CDR3 has 15 amino acids. With 6 bases clipped from V and 1 base from J, the junction kept 5 bases outside the gene matches. CDR3 nucleotides: TGTGCCAGCAGCCGGACTAGGCGGAACACCGGGGAGCTGTTTTTT. This encodes CASSRTRRNTGELFF.

This clonotype was seen more than once but under ten times. The chain carries TRBV11-2 and TRBJ2-3; D is possibly TRBD2 (6 bases). V was clipped by 4 bases and J by 2 bases, with 16 bases between them. The length of the CDR3 is 16 residues. Germline V gene data show CDR1 as SGHAT and CDR2 as FQNNGV. CDR3 DNA sequence: TGTGCCAGCAGCTCGATTGCGGGATGGGTCACAGATACGCAGTATTTT. As protein: CASSSIAGWVTDTQYF. The variable domain in full, completed from reference TRBV11-2 and TRBJ2-3, reads EAGVAQSPRYKIIEKRQSVAFWCNPISGHATLYWYQQILGQGPKLLIQFQNNGVVDDSQLPKDRFSAERLKGVDSTLKIQPAKLEDSAVYLCASSSIAGWVTDTQYFGPGTRLTVL.

This chain uses TRBV7-8 with TRBJ2-7; D gene uncertain. Germline loops: CDR1 SGHVS, CDR2 FQNEAQ. Trimming took 1 base from V and 0 from J, leaving 7 bases between them. CDR3 length equals 14 residues. CDR3 in amino acids: CASSLVGRSYEQYF. The CDR3 bases are TGTGCCAGCAGCTTAGTGGGCCGCTCCTACGAGCAGTACTTC.

This clonotype showed up just a few times. The chain employs TRBV20-1 and TRBJ2-5; D may match TRBD1 or TRBD2 (5 bases each). This CDR3 region has 13 residues. V shed 1 base and J shed 0 bases, with 6 bases lying between them. The germline V gene has CDR1 DFQATT and CDR2 SNEGSKA (reference sequence). The CDR3 reads CSARGGDQETQYF. DNA for the CDR3: TGCAGTGCTAGAGGAGGGGACCAAGAGACCCAGTACTTC.

This clonotype has more than one count but fewer than ten. The chain recombines TRBV5-6 with TRBJ2-3; D ambiguous. This CDR3 is 14 amino acids long. V was pared by 5 bases and J by 3 bases, with 13 bases between. Germline assignment: CDR1 SGHDT and CDR2 YYEEEE. CDR3 sequence: CASSSIPATDTQYF. In DNA form, the CDR3 reads TGTGCCAGCAGTTCTATACCCGCGACAGATACGCAGTATTTT.

The sample holds a few counts of this clonotype. The chain joins TRBV28 to TRBJ2-1; TRBD1 is a possible D gene (5 bases). Germline CDR1 and CDR2: MDHEN and SYDVKM. V lost 9 bases, J lost 2 bases, and 17 bases lay in between. CDR3 length equals 15 residues. The CDR3 DNA is TGTGCCAGTCCCCCGGCAGGGTTACCCTACAATGAGCAGTTCTTC. Residues: CASPPAGLPYNEQFF.

V and J are TRBV18 and TRBJ1-2, with TRBD1 as a possible D gene (5 bases). Looked up from germline, CDR1 is KGHSH and CDR2 is LQKENI. V lost 6 bases and J 4 bases, leaving 18 bases between the germline ends. This CDR3 is 15 amino acids long. CDR3 nucleotide sequence: TGTGCCAGCTCCCTGTATCCTGCAGGGAGCTATGGCTACACCTTC. As protein: CASSLYPAGSYGYTF.

In nucleotides, the CDR3 is TGTGCCAGCAGCCAGGGCGGTCTTCCCTACGAGCAGTACTTC. Encoded protein: CASSQGGLPYEQYF. The rearrangement joins TRBV7-9 to TRBJ2-7; possibly TRBD1 for D (5 bases). The CDR3 extends over 14 amino acids. From germline, CDR1 is SEHNR and CDR2 FQNEAQ (reference sequence). Trimming shortened V by 5 bases and J by 2 bases, and 13 bases separated the two germline ends.

This chain joins TRBV5-6 and TRBJ2-3, with no clear D. V shed 6 bases and J shed 6 bases, with 8 bases lying between them. Germline CDR1 and CDR2: SGHDT and YYEEEE. CDR3 length equals 11 residues. The CDR3 region has the DNA TGTGCCAGCACCGGTAGGGATACGCAGTATTTT. Residues: CASTGRDTQYF. The full variable domain, its missing parts supplied by reference TRBV5-6 and TRBJ2-3, is DAGVTQSPTHLIKTRGQQVTLRCSPKSGHDTVSWYQQALGQGPQFIFQYYEEEERQRGNFPDRFSGHQFPNYSSELNVNALLLGDSALYLCASTGRDTQYFGPGTRLTVL.

For this clonotype: Germline is not matched at one junction end, which may reflect a read error. The V and J genes are TRBV12-3 or TRBV12-4 and TRBJ2-1; 12 bases match TRBD2. CDR3 size: 12 residues. CDR3 sequence (DNA): TGTGCCAGCCGGCTAGCGGGAGGGCCGCTGCTCTTC. It yields the protein CASRLAGGPLLF.

Only a few counts were recorded for this clonotype. The chain employs TRBV7-2 and TRBJ2-7; D is unclear. CDR3 length: 12 residues. Germline assignment: CDR1 SGHTA and CDR2 FQGNSA. Between the trimmed V and J ends, which lost 4 bases and 4 bases, there was a span of 8 bases. CDR3 DNA: TGTGCCAGCAGCTACACTCCATACGAGCAGTACTTC. Amino acids: CASSYTPYEQYF.

The V and J genes are TRBV10-1 and TRBJ2-3; D is unclear. This CDR3 contains 13 residues. The V gene's germline CDR1 is WNHNN and CDR2 SYGVQD (reference sequence). Trimming shortened V by 6 bases and J by 2 bases, and 9 bases separated the two germline ends. CDR3 coding DNA: TGCGCCAGCAGCCGGATAGACACAGATACGCAGTATTTT. The encoded protein is CASSRIDTDTQYF.

This clonotype was seen many times. The CDR3 sequence: CASSAHRANYGYTF. The DNA for the CDR3 is TGTGCCAGCAGCGCCCACAGGGCTAACTATGGCTACACCTTC. This chain connects TRBV9 to TRBJ1-2; D perhaps matches TRBD1 (6 bases). Trimming took off 3 bases at V and 0 bases at J, with 9 bases between the two ends. The germline gives CDR1 SGDLS, CDR2 YYNGEE. This CDR3 spans 14 amino acids.

The chain is built from TRBV15 and TRBJ2-7; D remains ambiguous. The germline V and J ends were trimmed by 1 base and 3 bases, with 13 bases remaining between them. CDR1 is LNHNV, CDR2 YYDKDF, per germline (reference sequence). The CDR3 extends over 15 amino acids. Here the CDR3 reads CATSRARLGYYEQYF. CDR3 in DNA: TGTGCCACCAGCAGAGCCAGACTGGGCTACTACGAGCAGTACTTC. Looking up the rest from reference TRBV15 and TRBJ2-7 gives the full variable domain: DAMVIQNPRYQVTQFGKPVTLSCSQTLNHNVMYWYQQKSSQAPKLLFHYYDKDFNNEADTPDNFQSRRPNTSFCFLDIRSPGLGDTAMYLCATSRARLGYYEQYFGPGTRLTVT.

This clonotype was observed at least ten times. The V gene is TRBV7-9, the J gene TRBJ2-1; D might be TRBD2 (7 bases). Germline lookup yields CDR1 SEHNR and CDR2 FQNEAQ (reference sequence). CDR3 length: 16 amino acids. Trimming shortened V by 5 bases and J by 4 bases, and 18 bases separated the two germline ends. The CDR3 sequence is CASSHAGKGGYNEQFF. The DNA of the CDR3 is TGTGCCAGCAGCCACGCAGGCAAGGGGGGGTACAATGAGCAGTTCTTC. The variable domain in full, completed from reference TRBV7-9 and TRBJ2-1, reads DTGVSQNPRHKITKRGQNVTFRCDPISEHNRLYWYRQTLGQGPEFLTYFQNEAQLEKSRLLSDRFSAERPKGSFSTLEIQRTEQGDSAMYLCASSHAGKGGYNEQFFGPGTRLTVL.

The chain uses TRBV27 and TRBJ2-1; the match to TRBD2 covers 9 bases. CDR1 MNHEY and CDR2 SMNVEV come from the germline V gene (reference sequence). CDR3 length equals 16 residues. Trimming at V came to 7 bases and at J to 8 bases, leaving 15 bases not matched to a gene. Written as DNA, the CDR3 is TGTGCCAGCATCTCTACTAGCGGGCCTAGTGCGGATGAGCAGTTCTTC. Amino acid sequence: CASISTSGPSADEQFF.